The 14 T cell receptor beta chains below were found in one sample sequenced in a study of response to subunit inactivated influenza vaccine. One entry per CDR3 protein, called by TCRdb with MiXCR from the RT-PCR reads. The sample has about 520,000 distinct CDR3 sequences; 25% are singletons. Sample: CD4+ T cells sorted from PBMCs, taken approximately 5 days after vaccination. The receptor source for this set is a man in his forties or fifties who received an inactivated influenza vaccine.

This clonotype was picked up a small number of times. V and J are TRBV7-2 and TRBJ2-7; D might be TRBD2 (5 bases). V shed 2 bases and J shed 0 bases, with 11 bases lying between them. Germline V lookup: CDR1 SGHTA, CDR2 FQGNSA. The CDR3 has 15 residues. The CDR3 spells CASSLSAVSSYEQYF. CDR3 nucleotides: TGTGCCAGCAGCTTATCAGCGGTGAGCTCCTACGAGCAGTACTTC.

A few counts support this clonotype. The chain uses TRBV7-2 and TRBJ2-4; D not certain. The germline gives CDR1 SGHTA, CDR2 FQGNSA. The CDR3 runs to 13 residues. V was clipped by 3 bases and J by 6 bases, with 9 bases between them. The chain's CDR3 is CASSLGRGNIQYF. The CDR3 DNA follows: TGTGCCAGCAGCTTGGGTCGCGGAAACATTCAGTACTTC.

This clonotype occurred a few times. The J gene is TRBJ2-3, the V gene TRBV5-1; D assignment may be TRBD1 or TRBD2 (5 bases each). Trimming pared 6 bases from V and 6 bases from J, leaving 20 bases between. In germline, CDR1 is SGHRS, CDR2 YFSETQ. The CDR3 loop spans 15 amino acids. The chain's CDR3 is CASNPGPQKADTQYF. CDR3 DNA: TGCGCCAGCAACCCGGGACCCCAGAAGGCGGATACGCAGTATTTT.

This clonotype occurred a few times. The V and J genes are TRBV20-1 and TRBJ2-1; D gene ambiguous. V was clipped by 5 bases and J by 10 bases, with 15 bases between them. Germline V gene sequence: CDR1 DFQATT, CDR2 SNEGSKA (reference sequence). CDR3 length: 12 amino acids. This CDR3 is CSALEGQKEQFF. For the CDR3, the DNA is TGCAGTGCTCTCGAAGGGCAGAAGGAGCAGTTCTTC.

The V and J genes are TRBV20-1 and TRBJ2-7, with D perhaps given as TRBD1 or TRBD2 (5 bases each). Trimming cost V 3 bases and J 4 bases, with 13 bases left between them. The germline V gene has CDR1 DFQATT and CDR2 SNEGSKA (reference sequence). This CDR3 region has 13 residues. The CDR3 DNA follows: TGCAGTGCTAGCTCCAGGGCGGGTTACGAGCAGTACTTC. Translating it yields CSASSRAGYEQYF.

The gene calls are TRBV29-1 and TRBJ2-2; tentatively, D is TRBD1 (5 bases). The CDR3 runs 14 residues. The germline V gene has CDR1 SQVTM and CDR2 ANQGSEA. V was cut by 7 bases and J by 0 bases, with 12 bases left in between. CDR3 nucleotide sequence: TGCAGCGCCGTTGCGGACACGAACACCGGGGAGCTGTTTTTT. Translation gives CSAVADTNTGELFF.

This chain links TRBV11-2 with TRBJ2-5, with TRBD2 matching 10 bases. V lost 1 base and J lost 5; bases outside the gene matches: 10. The germline CDR1 and CDR2 sequences are SGHAT and FQNNGV. The CDR3 contains 17 residues. The CDR3 protein is CASSLGALAGLGETQYF. In DNA, the CDR3 is TGTGCCAGCAGCTTAGGGGCACTAGCGGGGCTGGGGGAGACCCAGTACTTC.

This clonotype has a handful of counts. The chain has TRBV4-3 and TRBJ2-7; no definite D call. V dropped 6 bases and J dropped 5 bases, with 17 bases sitting between them. Germline V gives CDR1 LGHNA, CDR2 YSLEER. The CDR3 totals 14 residues. The CDR3 region is CASSWRKGYHEQYF. The DNA for the CDR3 is TGCGCCAGCAGTTGGAGAAAGGGATACCACGAGCAGTACTTC.

The J gene is TRBJ2-2, the V gene TRBV25-1, with TRBD2 identical over 7 bases. CDR1 is MGHDK, CDR2 SYGVNS, per germline. The CDR3 runs 14 residues. Trimming at V came to 4 bases and at J to 6 bases, leaving 5 bases not matched to a gene. The CDR3 region is CASSVERGAGELFF. CDR3 in DNA: TGTGCCAGCAGTGTTGAGCGGGGCGCCGGGGAGCTGTTTTTT.

This clonotype was picked up many times. The rearrangement links TRBV29-1 to TRBJ2-1; tentative D call: TRBD1 (6 bases). The CDR3 loop spans 16 amino acids. Germline V gives CDR1 SQVTM, CDR2 ANQGSEA. V lost 2 bases to trimming and J lost 2 bases, with 16 bases between them. The CDR3 loop is CSVEPRGGLTYNEQFF. The DNA of the CDR3 is TGCAGCGTTGAACCCAGGGGCGGCCTCACCTACAATGAGCAGTTCTTC.

This clonotype was observed a few times. The J gene is TRBJ2-1, the V gene TRBV4-3, with 9 bases that match TRBD1. This CDR3 region has 15 residues. V shed 4 bases, J shed 4 bases, and the junction held 5 bases outside the gene matches. CDR1 is LGHNA and CDR2 is YSLEER in the germline V gene. The CDR3 loop is CASSPDRGLYNEQFF. Here the CDR3 DNA reads TGCGCCAGCAGCCCGGACAGGGGCTTGTACAATGAGCAGTTCTTC.

This chain links TRBV2 with TRBJ2-5, with 14 bases that match TRBD2. Germline-derived CDR1 and CDR2 are SNHLY and FYNNEI. V lost 7 bases, J lost 7 bases, and 8 bases stayed unmatched. CDR3 length: 15 residues. The DNA for the CDR3 is TGTGCCAGCACCCTCGGACTAGCGGGGGGTTCGACCCAGTACTTC. This gives the protein CASTLGLAGGSTQYF.

The chain carries TRBV20-1 and TRBJ2-1; tentatively, D is TRBD2 (7 bases). The germline CDR1 and CDR2 sequences are DFQATT and SNEGSKA (reference sequence). The CDR3 covers 14 residues. Trimming removed 6 bases at V and 5 bases at J, with 17 bases between. CDR3 sequence reads: CSAPKGGRDNEQFF. The CDR3 DNA is TGCAGTGCCCCAAAGGGGGGGAGGGACAATGAGCAGTTCTTC.

The chain is built from TRBV12-3 or TRBV12-4 and TRBJ2-7; 10 bases agree with TRBD2. Unmatched junction bases numbered 9, after V lost 7 bases and J lost 0 bases. This CDR3 contains 16 residues. The CDR3 is CASTLGLAGASYEQYF. As DNA, the CDR3 is TGTGCCAGCACCTTAGGGCTAGCGGGGGCCTCCTACGAGCAGTACTTC.